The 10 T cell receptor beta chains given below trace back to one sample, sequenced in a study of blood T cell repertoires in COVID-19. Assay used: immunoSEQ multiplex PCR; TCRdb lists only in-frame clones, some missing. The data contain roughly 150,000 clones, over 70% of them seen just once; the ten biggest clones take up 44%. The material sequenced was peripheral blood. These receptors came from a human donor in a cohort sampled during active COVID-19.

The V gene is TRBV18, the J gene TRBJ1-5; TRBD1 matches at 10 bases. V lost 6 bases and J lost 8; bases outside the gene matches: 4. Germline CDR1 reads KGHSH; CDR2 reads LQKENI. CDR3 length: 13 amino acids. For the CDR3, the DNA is TGTGCCAGCTCCCGGACAGGGGGGGAGCCCCAGCATTTT. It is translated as CASSRTGGEPQHF.

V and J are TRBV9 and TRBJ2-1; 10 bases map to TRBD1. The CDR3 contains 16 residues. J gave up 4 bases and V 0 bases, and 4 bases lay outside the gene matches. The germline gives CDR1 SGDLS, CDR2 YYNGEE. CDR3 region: CASSVAMDRGYNEQFF. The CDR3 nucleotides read TGTGCCAGCAGCGTAGCTATGGACAGGGGGTACAATGAGCAGTTCTTC.

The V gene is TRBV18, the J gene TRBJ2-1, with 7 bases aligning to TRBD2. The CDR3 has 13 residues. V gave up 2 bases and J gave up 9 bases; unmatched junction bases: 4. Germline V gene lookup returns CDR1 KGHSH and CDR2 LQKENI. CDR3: CASSPWGEGEQFF. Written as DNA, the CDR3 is TGTGCCAGCTCACCATGGGGGGAGGGTGAGCAGTTCTTC.

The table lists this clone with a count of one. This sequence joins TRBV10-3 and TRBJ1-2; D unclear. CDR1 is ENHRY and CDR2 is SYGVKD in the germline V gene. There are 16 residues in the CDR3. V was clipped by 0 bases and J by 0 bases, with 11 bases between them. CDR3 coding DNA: TGTGCCATCAGTGAGTCCCCGGAGGGATCTAACTATGGCTACACCTTC. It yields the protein CAISESPEGSNYGYTF.

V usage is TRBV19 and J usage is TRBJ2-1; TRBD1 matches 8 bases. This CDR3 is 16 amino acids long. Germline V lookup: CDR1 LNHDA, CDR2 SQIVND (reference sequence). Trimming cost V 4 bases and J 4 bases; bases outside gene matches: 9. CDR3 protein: CASSSRGQVGYNEQFF. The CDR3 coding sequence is TGTGCCAGTAGTAGCCGGGGACAGGTCGGGTACAATGAGCAGTTCTTC.

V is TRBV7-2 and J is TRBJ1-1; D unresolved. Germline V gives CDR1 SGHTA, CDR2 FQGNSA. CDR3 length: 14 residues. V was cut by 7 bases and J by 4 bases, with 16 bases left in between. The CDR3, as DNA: TGTGCCAGCACCGTGGGAGGGATGGGCACTGAAGCTTTCTTT. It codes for CASTVGGMGTEAFF.

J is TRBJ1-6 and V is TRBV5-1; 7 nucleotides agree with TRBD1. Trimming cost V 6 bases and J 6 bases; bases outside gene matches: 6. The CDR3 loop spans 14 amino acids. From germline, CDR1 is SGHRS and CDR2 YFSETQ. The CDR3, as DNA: TGCGCCAGCAAAGAGGGGGCGTCTAATTCACCCCTCCACTTT. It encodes CASKEGASNSPLHF.

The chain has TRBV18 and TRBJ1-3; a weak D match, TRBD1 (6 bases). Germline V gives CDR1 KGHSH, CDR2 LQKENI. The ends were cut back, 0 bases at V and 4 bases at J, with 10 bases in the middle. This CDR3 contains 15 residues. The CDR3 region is CASSPPGTNGNTIYF. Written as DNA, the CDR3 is TGTGCCAGCTCACCACCCGGGACAAACGGAAACACCATATATTTT.

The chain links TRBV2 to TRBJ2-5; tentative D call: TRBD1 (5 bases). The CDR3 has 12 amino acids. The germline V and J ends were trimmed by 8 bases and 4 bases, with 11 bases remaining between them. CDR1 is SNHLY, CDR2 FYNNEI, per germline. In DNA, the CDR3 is TGTGCCAGCGGGGCCCCTGCAGAGACCCAGTACTTC. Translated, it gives CASGAPAETQYF. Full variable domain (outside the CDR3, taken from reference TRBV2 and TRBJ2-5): EPEVTQTPSHQVTQMGQEVILRCVPISNHLYFYWYRQILGQKVEFLVSFYNNEISEKSEIFDDQFSVERPDGSNFTLKIRSTKLEDSAMYFCASGAPAETQYFGPGTRLLVL.

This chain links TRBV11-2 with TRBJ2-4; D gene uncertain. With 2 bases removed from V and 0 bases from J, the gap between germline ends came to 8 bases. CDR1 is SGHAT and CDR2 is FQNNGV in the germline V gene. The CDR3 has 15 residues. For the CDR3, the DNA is TGTGCCAGCAGCTTAAGTCAACTAGCCAAAAACATTCAGTACTTC. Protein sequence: CASSLSQLAKNIQYF.